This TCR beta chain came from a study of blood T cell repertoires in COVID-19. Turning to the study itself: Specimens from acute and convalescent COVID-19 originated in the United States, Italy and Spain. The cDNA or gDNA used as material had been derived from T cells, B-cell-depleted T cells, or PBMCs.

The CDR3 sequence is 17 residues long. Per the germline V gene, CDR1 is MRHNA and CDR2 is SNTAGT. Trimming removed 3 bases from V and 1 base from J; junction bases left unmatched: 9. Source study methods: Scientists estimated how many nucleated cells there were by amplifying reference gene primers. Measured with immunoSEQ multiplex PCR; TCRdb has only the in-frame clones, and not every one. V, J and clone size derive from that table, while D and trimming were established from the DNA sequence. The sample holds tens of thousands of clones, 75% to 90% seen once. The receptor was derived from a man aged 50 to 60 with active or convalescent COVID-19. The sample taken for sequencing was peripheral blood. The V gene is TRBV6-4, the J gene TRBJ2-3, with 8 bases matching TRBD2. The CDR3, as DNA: TGTGCCAGCAGTGAAACCCCCGGGGGGGGCGGCACAGATACGCAGTATTTT. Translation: CASSETPGGGGTDTQYF.